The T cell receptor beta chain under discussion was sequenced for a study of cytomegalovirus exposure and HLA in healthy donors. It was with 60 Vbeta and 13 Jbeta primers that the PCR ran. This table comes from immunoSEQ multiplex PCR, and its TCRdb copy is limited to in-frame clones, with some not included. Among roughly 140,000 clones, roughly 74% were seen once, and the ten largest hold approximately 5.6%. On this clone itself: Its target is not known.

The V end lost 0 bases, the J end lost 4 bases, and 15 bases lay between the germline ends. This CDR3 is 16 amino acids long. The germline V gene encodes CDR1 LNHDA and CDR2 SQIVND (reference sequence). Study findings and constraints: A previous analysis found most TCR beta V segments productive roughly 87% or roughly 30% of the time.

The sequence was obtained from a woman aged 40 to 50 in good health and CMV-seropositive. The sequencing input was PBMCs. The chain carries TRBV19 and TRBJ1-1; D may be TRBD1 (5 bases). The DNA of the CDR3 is TGTGCCAGTAGTATAGACGGGGCACGGGGGGGCACTGAAGCTTTCTTT. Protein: CASSIDGARGGTEAFF.